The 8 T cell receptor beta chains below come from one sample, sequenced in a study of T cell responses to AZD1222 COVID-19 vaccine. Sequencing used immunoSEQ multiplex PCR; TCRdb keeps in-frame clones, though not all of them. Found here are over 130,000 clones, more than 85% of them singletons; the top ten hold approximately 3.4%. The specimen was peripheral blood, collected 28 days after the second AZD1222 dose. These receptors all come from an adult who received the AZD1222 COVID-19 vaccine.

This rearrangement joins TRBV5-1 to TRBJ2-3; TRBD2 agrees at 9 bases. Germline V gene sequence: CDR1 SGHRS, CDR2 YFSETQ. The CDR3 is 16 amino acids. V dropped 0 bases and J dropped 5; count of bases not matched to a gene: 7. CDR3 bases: TGCGCCAGCAGCTTGGACCTAGCGGGAATGGGAGATACGCAGTATTTT. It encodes CASSLDLAGMGDTQYF. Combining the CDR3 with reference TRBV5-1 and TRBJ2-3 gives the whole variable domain KAGVTQTPRYLIKTRGQQVTLSCSPISGHRSVSWYQQTPGQGLQFLFEYFSETQRNKGNFPGRFSGRQFSNSRSEMNVSTLELGDSALYLCASSLDLAGMGDTQYFGPGTRLTVL.

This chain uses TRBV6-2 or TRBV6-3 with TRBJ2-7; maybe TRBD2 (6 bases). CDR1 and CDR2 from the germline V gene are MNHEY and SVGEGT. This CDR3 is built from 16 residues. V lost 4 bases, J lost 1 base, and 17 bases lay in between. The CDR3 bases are TGTGCCAGCAGTTCCGGGACTGCTTCGAATTCCTACGAGCAGTACTTC. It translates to CASSSGTASNSYEQYF.

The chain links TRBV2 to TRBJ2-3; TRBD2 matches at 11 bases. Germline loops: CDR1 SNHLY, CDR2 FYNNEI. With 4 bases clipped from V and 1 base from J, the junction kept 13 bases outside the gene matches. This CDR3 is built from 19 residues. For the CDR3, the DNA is TGTGCCAGCAGTGTCCGGACTAGCGGGCGATACGGGGGCACAGATACGCAGTATTTT. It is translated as CASSVRTSGRYGGTDTQYF. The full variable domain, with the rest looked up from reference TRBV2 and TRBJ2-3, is EPEVTQTPSHQVTQMGQEVILRCVPISNHLYFYWYRQILGQKVEFLVSFYNNEISEKSEIFDDQFSVERPDGSNFTLKIRSTKLEDSAMYFCASSVRTSGRYGGTDTQYFGPGTRLTVL.

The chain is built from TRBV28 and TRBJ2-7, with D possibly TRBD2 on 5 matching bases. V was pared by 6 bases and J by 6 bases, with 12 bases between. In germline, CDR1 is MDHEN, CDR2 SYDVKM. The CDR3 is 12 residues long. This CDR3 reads CASRTDRGEQYF. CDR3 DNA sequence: TGTGCCAGCAGAACGGACCGGGGCGAGCAGTACTTC.

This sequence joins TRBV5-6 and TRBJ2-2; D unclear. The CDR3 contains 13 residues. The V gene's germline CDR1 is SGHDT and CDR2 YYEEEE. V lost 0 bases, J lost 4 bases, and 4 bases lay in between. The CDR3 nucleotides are TGTGCCAGCAGCTTGGTGTTCACCGGGGAGCTGTTTTTT. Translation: CASSLVFTGELFF.

The DNA for the CDR3 is TGTGCCAGCAGCTCCCGGGACAGGTCGTACTTC. Amino acids: CASSSRDRSYF. The chain combines TRBV5-4 with TRBJ2-5; TRBD1 aligns across 8 bases. The ends lost 3 bases at V and 13 bases at J; junction bases unmatched: 5. CDR3 size: 11 residues. CDR1 and CDR2 from the germline V gene are SGHNT and YYREEE (reference sequence).

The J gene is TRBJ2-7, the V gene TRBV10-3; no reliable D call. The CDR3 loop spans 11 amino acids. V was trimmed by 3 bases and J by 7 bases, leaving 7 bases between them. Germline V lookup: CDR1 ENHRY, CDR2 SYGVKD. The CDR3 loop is CAISDQFEQYF. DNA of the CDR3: TGTGCCATCAGTGATCAGTTTGAGCAGTACTTC.

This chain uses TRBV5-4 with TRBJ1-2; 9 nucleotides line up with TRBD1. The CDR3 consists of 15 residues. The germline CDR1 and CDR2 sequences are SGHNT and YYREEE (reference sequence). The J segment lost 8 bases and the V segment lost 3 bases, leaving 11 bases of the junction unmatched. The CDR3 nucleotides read TGTGCCAGCAGCTCCCCGGGAGACAGGGGGTACGGCTACACCTTC. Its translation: CASSSPGDRGYGYTF. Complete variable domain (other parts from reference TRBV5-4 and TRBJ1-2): ETGVTQSPTHLIKTRGQQVTLRCSSQSGHNTVSWYQQALGQGPQFIFQYYREEENGRGNFPPRFSGLQFPNYSSELNVNALELDDSALYLCASSSPGDRGYGYTFGSGTRLTVV.